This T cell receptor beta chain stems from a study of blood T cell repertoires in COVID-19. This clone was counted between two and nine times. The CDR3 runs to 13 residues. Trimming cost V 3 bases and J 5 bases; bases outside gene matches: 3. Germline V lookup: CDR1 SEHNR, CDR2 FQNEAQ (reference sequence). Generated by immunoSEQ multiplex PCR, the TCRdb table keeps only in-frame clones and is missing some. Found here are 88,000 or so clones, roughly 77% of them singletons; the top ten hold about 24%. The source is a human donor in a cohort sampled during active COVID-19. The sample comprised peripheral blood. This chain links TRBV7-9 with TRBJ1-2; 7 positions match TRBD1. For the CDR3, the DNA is TGTGCCAGCAGCTTGGGACAGAGTTATGGCTACACCTTC. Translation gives CASSLGQSYGYTF.